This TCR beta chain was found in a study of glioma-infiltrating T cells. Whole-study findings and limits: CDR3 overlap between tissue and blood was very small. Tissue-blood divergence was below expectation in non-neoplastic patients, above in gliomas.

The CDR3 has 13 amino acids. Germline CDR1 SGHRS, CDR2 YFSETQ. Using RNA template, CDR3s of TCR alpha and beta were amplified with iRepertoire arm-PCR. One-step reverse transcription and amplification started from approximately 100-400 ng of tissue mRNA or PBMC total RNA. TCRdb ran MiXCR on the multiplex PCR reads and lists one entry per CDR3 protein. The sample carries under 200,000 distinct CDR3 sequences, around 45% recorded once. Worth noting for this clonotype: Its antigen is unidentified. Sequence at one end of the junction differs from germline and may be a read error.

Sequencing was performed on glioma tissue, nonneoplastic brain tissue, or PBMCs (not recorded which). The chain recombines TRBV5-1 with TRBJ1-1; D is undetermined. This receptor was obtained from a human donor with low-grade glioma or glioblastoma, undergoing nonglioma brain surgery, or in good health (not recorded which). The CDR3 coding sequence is TGCGCCAGGAGCTTTACGAGTGGAACTGAAGCTTTCTTT. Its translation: CARSFTSGTEAFF. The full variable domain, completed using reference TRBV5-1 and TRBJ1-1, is KAGVTQTPRYLIKTRGQQVTLSCSPISGHRSVSWYQQTPGQGLQFLFEYFSETQRNKGNFPGRFSGRQFSNSRSEMNVSTLELGDSALYLCARSFTSGTEAFFGQGTRLTVV.